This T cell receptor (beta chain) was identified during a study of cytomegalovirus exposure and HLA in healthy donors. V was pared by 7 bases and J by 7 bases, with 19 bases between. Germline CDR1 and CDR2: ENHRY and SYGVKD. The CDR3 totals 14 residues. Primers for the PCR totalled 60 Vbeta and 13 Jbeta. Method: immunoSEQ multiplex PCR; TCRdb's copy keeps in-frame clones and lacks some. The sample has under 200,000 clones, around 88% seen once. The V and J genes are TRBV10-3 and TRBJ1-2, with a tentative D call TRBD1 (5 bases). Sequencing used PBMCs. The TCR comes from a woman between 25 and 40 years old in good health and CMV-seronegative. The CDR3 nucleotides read TGTGCCATCAATAAGTTGGCAGGGTTGAGTGGCTACACCTTC. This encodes CAINKLAGLSGYTF.